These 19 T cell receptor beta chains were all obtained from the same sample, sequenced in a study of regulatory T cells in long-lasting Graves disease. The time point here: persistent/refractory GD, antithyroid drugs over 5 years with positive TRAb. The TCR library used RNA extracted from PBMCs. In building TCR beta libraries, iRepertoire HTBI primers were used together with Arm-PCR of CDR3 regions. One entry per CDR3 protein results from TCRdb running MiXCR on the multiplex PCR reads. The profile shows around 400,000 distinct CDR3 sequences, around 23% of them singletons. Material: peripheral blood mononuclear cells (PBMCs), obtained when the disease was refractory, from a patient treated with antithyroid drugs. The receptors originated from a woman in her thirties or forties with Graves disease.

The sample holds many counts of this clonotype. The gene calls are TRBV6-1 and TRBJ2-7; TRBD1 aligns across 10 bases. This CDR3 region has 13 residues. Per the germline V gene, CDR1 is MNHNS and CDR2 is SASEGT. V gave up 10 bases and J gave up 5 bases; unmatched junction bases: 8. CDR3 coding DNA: TGTGCCACCCCGGGACAGGGGCCGGACGAGCAGTACTTC. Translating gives CATPGQGPDEQYF.

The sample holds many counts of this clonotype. CDR3 in amino acids: CASKVGNQPQHF. The CDR3 nucleotides are TGTGCCAGCAAGGTGGGCAATCAGCCCCAGCATTTT. The V gene is TRBV28, the J gene TRBJ1-5; D uncertain. Germline CDR1 MDHEN, CDR2 SYDVKM. The germline V and J ends were trimmed by 7 bases and 2 bases, with 6 bases remaining between them. The CDR3 is 12 amino acids. The full variable domain, rest sourced from reference TRBV28 and TRBJ1-5, is DVKVTQSSRYLVKRTGEKVFLECVQDMDHENMFWYRQDPGLGLRLIYFSYDVKMKEKGDIPEGYSVSREKKERFSLILESASTNQTSMYLCASKVGNQPQHFGDGTRLSIL.

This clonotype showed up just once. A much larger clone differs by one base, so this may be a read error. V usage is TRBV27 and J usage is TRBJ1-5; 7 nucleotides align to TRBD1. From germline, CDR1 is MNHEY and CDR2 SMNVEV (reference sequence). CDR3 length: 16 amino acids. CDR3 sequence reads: CASSFWAGGSKQPQHF. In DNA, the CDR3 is TGTGCCAGCAGTTTTTGGGCAGGGGGTAGCAAACAGCCCCAGCATTTT.

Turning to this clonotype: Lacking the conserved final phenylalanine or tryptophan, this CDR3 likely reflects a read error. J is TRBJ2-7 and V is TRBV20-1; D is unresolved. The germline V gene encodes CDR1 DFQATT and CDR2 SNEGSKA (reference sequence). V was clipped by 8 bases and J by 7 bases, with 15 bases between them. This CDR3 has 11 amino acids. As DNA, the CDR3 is TGCAGTAAATTTGGCGTAGGGGAGCAGTACCTC. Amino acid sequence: CSKFGVGEQYL.

The CDR3 protein is CASSRDPRGEKLFF. The CDR3 bases are TGTGCCAGCAGCCGCGACCCGAGAGGTGAAAAACTGTTTTTT. The gene calls are TRBV2 and TRBJ1-4; D remains ambiguous. The CDR3 totals 14 residues. The germline V gene encodes CDR1 SNHLY and CDR2 FYNNEI. Between the trimmed V and J ends, which lost 6 bases and 7 bases, there was a span of 15 bases. Full variable domain (outside the CDR3, taken from reference TRBV2 and TRBJ1-4): EPEVTQTPSHQVTQMGQEVILRCVPISNHLYFYWYRQILGQKVEFLVSFYNNEISEKSEIFDDQFSVERPDGSNFTLKIRSTKLEDSAMYFCASSRDPRGEKLFFGSGTQLSVL.

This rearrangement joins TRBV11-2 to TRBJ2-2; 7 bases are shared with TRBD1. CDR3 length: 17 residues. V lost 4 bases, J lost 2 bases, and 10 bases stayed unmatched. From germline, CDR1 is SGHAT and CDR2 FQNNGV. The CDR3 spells CASSWPLTGRNTGELFF. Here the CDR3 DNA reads TGTGCCAGCAGCTGGCCCCTGACAGGGAGAAACACCGGGGAGCTGTTTTTT.

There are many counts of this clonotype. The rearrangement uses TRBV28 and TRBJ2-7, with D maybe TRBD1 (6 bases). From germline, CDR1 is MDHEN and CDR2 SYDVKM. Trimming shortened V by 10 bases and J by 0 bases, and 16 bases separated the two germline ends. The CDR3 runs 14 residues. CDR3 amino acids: CATEDYRDSYEQYF. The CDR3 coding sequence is TGTGCCACCGAAGACTACAGGGACTCCTACGAGCAGTACTTC.

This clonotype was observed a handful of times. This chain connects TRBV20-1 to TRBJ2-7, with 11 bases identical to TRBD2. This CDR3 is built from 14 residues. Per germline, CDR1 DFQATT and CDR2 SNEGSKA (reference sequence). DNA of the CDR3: TGCAGCGTGGTTAGCGGGAGGGGGTCCTACGAGCAGTACTTC. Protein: CSVVSGRGSYEQYF.

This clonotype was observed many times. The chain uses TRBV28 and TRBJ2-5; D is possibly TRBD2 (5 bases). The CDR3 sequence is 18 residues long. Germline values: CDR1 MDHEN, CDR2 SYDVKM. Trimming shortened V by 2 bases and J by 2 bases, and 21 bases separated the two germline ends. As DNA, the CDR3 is TGTGCCAGCAGTTTACCCCCCCCCCGCCCGGGGAGACAAGAGACCCAGTACTTC. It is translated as CASSLPPPRPGRQETQYF.

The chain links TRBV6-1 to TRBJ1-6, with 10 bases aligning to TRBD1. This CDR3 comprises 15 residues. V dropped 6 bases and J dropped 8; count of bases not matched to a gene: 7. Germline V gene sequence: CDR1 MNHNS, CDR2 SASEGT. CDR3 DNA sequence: TGTGCCAGCAGCCACGGGACAGGGGACTATTCACCCCTCCACTTT. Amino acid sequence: CASSHGTGDYSPLHF.

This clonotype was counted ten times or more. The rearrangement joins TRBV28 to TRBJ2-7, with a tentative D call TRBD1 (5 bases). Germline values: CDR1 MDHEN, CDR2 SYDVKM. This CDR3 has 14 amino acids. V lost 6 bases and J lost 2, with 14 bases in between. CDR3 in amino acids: CASSHLDIPYEQYF. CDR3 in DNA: TGTGCCAGCAGCCACCTGGACATTCCCTACGAGCAGTACTTC.

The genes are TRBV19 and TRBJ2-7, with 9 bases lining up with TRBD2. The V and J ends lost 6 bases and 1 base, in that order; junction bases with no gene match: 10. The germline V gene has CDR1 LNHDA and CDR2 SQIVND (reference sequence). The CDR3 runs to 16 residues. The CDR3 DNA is TGTGCCAGTAGCCAGAGAGGACTAGCGAGATCCTACGAGCAGTACTTC. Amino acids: CASSQRGLARSYEQYF. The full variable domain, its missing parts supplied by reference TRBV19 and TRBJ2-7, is DGGITQSPKYLFRKEGQNVTLSCEQNLNHDAMYWYRQDPGQGLRLIYYSQIVNDFQKGDIAEGYSVSREKKESFPLTVTSAQKNPTAFYLCASSQRGLARSYEQYFGPGTRLTVT.

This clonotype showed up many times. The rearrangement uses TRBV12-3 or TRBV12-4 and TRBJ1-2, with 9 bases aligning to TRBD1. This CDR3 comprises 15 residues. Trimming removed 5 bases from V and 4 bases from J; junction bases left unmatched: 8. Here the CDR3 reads CASSRTGTGSYGYTF. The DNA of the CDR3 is TGTGCCAGCAGTAGAACCGGGACAGGGTCCTATGGCTACACCTTC.

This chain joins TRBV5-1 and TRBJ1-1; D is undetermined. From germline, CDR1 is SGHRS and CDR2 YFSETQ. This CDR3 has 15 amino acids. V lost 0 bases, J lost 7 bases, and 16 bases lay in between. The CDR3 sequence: CASSLGRVLSSEAFF. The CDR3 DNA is TGCGCCAGCAGCTTGGGTCGGGTACTAAGCAGTGAAGCTTTCTTT.

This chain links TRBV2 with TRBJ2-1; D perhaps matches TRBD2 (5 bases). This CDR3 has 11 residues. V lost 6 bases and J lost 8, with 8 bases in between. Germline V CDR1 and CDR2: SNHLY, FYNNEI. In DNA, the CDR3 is TGTGCCAGCAGCTCGCGGGATGAGCAGTTCTTC. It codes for CASSSRDEQFF.

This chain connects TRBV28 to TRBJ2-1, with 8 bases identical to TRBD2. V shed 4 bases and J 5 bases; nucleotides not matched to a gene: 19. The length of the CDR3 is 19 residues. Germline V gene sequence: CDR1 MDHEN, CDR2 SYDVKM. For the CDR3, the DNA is TGTGCCAGCAGTTATTCGGGGGGAGTAGTTGACGGGAGGGACAATGAGCAGTTCTTC. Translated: CASSYSGGVVDGRDNEQFF.

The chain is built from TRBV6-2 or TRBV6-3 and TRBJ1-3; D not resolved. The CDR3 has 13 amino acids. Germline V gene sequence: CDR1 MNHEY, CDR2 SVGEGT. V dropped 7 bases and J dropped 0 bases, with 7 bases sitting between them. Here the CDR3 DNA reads TGTGCCAGCAAGGTATACTCTGGAAACACCATATATTTT. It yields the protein CASKVYSGNTIYF.

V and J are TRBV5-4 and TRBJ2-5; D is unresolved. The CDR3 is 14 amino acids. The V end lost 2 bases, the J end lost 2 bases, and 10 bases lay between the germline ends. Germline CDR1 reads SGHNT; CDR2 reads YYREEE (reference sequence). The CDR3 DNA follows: TGTGCCAGCAGCTTCTGGGAAAGACAAGAGACCCAGTACTTC. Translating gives CASSFWERQETQYF.

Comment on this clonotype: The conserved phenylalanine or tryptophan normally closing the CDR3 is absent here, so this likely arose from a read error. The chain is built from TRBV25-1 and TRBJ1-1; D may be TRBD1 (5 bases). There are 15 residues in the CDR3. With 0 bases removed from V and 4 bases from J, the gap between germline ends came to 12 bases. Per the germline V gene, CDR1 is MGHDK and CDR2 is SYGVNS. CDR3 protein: CASSEYGGYVTEAFL. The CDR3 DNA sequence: TGTGCCAGCAGTGAATATGGGGGGTATGTCACTGAAGCTTTCCTT.